This TCR beta chain was sequenced in a study of cytomegalovirus exposure and HLA in healthy donors. Trimming pared 0 bases from V and 5 bases from J, leaving 9 bases between. Germline lookup yields CDR1 SGHTS and CDR2 YDEGEE. CDR3 length equals 14 residues. PCR employed 60 Vbeta and 13 Jbeta primers. Profiled with immunoSEQ multiplex PCR; TCRdb holds only in-frame clones, not every one. The sample carries some 120,000 clones, 74% recorded once. This chain links TRBV5-8 with TRBJ1-5, with D possibly matching TRBD1 (5 bases). Sequencing used PBMCs. This receptor was identified in a human donor in good health. The chain's CDR3 is CASSLGREDQPQHF. The CDR3 DNA is TGTGCCAGCAGCTTGGGCAGGGAGGATCAGCCCCAGCATTTT.